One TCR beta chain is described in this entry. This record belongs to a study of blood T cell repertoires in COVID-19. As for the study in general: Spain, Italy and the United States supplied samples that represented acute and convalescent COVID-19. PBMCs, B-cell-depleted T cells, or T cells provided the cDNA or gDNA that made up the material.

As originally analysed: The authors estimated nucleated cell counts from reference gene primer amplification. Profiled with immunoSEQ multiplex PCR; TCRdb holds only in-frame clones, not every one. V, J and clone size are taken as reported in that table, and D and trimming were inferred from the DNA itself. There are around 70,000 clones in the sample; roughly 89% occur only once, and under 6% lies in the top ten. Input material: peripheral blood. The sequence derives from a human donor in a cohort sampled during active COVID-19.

DNA of the CDR3: TGTGCCAGCAGCTCCCGGACAGGGGACTACGAGCAGTACTTC. Translation: CASSSRTGDYEQYF. The chain joins TRBV3-1 (or the pseudogene TRBV3-2) to TRBJ2-7, with TRBD1 identical over 9 bases. Germline V gives CDR1 LGHDT, CDR2 YNNKEL (reference sequence). With 5 bases clipped from V and 3 bases from J, the junction kept 5 bases outside the gene matches. This CDR3 is built from 14 residues.